These 9 T cell receptor beta chains came from one sample sequenced in a study of T cells expressing NK-cell markers. TCRdb re-analyzed the 5' RACE reads; it lists each CDR3 protein once, without DNA. This sample's clone table lists a few hundred thousand distinct CDR3 sequences. Material for sequencing was blood T cells: a sorted CD56 or NKG2C T cell subset, CD4+ or CD8+ T cells, or bulk PBMC T cells (not recorded which). The receptor source for this set is a man aged 18 to 30 in good health.

This chain connects TRBV6-5 to TRBJ1-3; as DNA is missing, the TRBD1 call by TCRdb cannot be tested. The CDR3 has 16 amino acids. Germline V gene data show CDR1 as MNHEY and CDR2 as SVGAGI. This CDR3 is CASSYFSPGSGNTIYF.

J is TRBJ2-7 and V is TRBV9; TCRdb reports TRBD1, a call that lacks DNA to check it against. CDR1 and CDR2 (germline): SGDLS, YYNGEE. This CDR3 is built from 15 residues. The CDR3 is CASSAQSTGTHEQYF. Together with reference TRBV9 and TRBJ2-7, the CDR3 gives the full variable domain: DSGVTQTPKHLITATGQRVTLRCSPRSGDLSVYWYQQSLDQGLQFLIQYYNGEERAKGNILERFSAQQFPDLHSELNLSSLELGDSALYFCASSAQSTGTHEQYFGPGTRLTVT.

The chain employs TRBV12-3 or TRBV12-4 and TRBJ2-3; the TRBD2 assignment by TCRdb is unverifiable without DNA. The CDR3 has 15 residues. The CDR3 here is CASSSMTSLPDTQYF.

The chain combines TRBV28 with TRBJ2-1; checking the TCRdb D call of TRBD2 is not possible without DNA. The CDR3 consists of 17 residues. Germline V lookup: CDR1 MDHEN, CDR2 SYDVKM. The CDR3 reads CASSRNLLAGGPNEQFF. Based on the CDR3 plus reference TRBV28 and TRBJ2-1, the full variable domain is DVKVTQSSRYLVKRTGEKVFLECVQDMDHENMFWYRQDPGLGLRLIYFSYDVKMKEKGDIPEGYSVSREKKERFSLILESASTNQTSMYLCASSRNLLAGGPNEQFFGPGTRLTVL.

The chain uses TRBV12-3 or TRBV12-4 and TRBJ2-7. CDR3 size: 12 residues. CDR3 region: CASSPSRYEQYF.

The rearrangement uses TRBV4-2 and TRBJ2-6. The length of the CDR3 is 14 residues. The germline V gene has CDR1 LGHNA and CDR2 YNFKEQ. The CDR3 spells CASSQVDGANVLTF.

The V and J genes are TRBV12-3 or TRBV12-4 and TRBJ1-4; no DNA is available, so the TRBD1 call from TCRdb remains unchecked. The CDR3 loop spans 17 amino acids. The CDR3 reads CASSFGGQGPTNEKLFF.

The chain uses TRBV5-1 and TRBJ2-5; the D gene TCRdb calls, TRBD2, cannot be checked with no DNA. The CDR3 runs 16 residues. Per the germline V gene, CDR1 is SGHRS and CDR2 is YFSETQ. CDR3 protein: CASSLDAGGLGETQYF.

This chain uses TRBV7-9 with TRBJ2-7. Germline V gene sequence: CDR1 SEHNR, CDR2 FQNEAQ (reference sequence). There are 13 residues in the CDR3. The CDR3 is CASSSEIDYEQYF.